Listed here are 7 T cell receptor beta chains from one sample, sequenced in a study of T cell repertoires in cytomegalovirus infection. TCRdb passed the reads through MiXCR, listing each CDR3 protein once. The sample consists of about 400,000 distinct CDR3 sequences, about a sixth of them appearing once. Input material: PBMCs. These receptors were taken from a human donor in good health (CMV status not recorded). Some clones in this sample may be carry-over from other donors' samples.

This clonotype showed up just a few times. The CDR3, as DNA: TGTGCCAGCAACCCCTATGGCTACACCTTC. It is translated as CASNPYGYTF. This rearrangement joins TRBV12-3 or TRBV12-4 to TRBJ1-2; no reliable D call. V dropped 7 bases and J dropped 4 bases, with 4 bases sitting between them. The CDR3 totals 10 residues.

This clonotype has at least ten counts. The CDR3 DNA reads TGTGCCAGCAGCCACGAGAACCAGGGGGGGGAGACCCAGTACTTC. Encoded protein: CASSHENQGGETQYF. The V and J genes are TRBV4-2 and TRBJ2-5; D may correspond to TRBD1 or TRBD2 (7 bases each). Germline V gene lookup returns CDR1 LGHNA and CDR2 YNFKEQ. This CDR3 comprises 15 residues. V lost 3 bases to trimming and J lost 5 bases, with 16 bases between them.

The chain recombines TRBV12-5 with TRBJ1-2; D call uncertain. Germline V lookup: CDR1 LGHNT, CDR2 FRNRAP. This CDR3 has 13 amino acids. V lost 6 bases and J lost 7, with 15 bases in between. The DNA for the CDR3 is TGTGCTAGTGGCCTGACTTACCTCTTTGGCTACACCTTC. It codes for CASGLTYLFGYTF.

This chain links TRBV5-4 with TRBJ1-2; D gene uncertain. CDR3 length equals 14 residues. Germline CDR1 SGHNT, CDR2 YYREEE (reference sequence). V gave up 2 bases and J gave up 2 bases, with 10 bases separating them. The CDR3 DNA follows: TGTGCCAGCAGCTTTTCTTCAGGAAACTATGGCTACACCTTC. Translated, it gives CASSFSSGNYGYTF.

This clonotype was counted at least ten times. The rearrangement joins TRBV6-5 to TRBJ2-3; maybe TRBD1 (5 bases). Per the germline V gene, CDR1 is MNHEY and CDR2 is SVGAGI. The length of the CDR3 is 14 residues. The V and J ends lost 1 base and 5 bases respectively, with 10 bases between them. The CDR3 spells CASSYFSQGDTQYF. The DNA for the CDR3 is TGTGCCAGCAGTTACTTTTCTCAGGGAGATACGCAGTATTTT.

The chain has TRBV7-9 and TRBJ1-1; D perhaps matches TRBD1 (6 bases). The germline V and J ends were trimmed by 4 bases and 3 bases, with 18 bases remaining between them. CDR3 length: 16 amino acids. Germline V gene data show CDR1 as SEHNR and CDR2 as FQNEAQ (reference sequence). This CDR3 is CASSSSLRGRDTEAFF. The CDR3 coding sequence is TGTGCCAGCAGCTCGAGCCTCAGGGGTAGAGACACTGAAGCTTTCTTT. Supplemented by reference TRBV7-9 and TRBJ1-1, the full variable domain reads DTGVSQNPRHKITKRGQNVTFRCDPISEHNRLYWYRQTLGQGPEFLTYFQNEAQLEKSRLLSDRFSAERPKGSFSTLEIQRTEQGDSAMYLCASSSSLRGRDTEAFFGQGTRLTVV.

This chain joins TRBV5-1 and TRBJ1-1; D may be TRBD1 (5 bases). Trimming cost V 5 bases and J 1 base, with 15 bases left between them. The CDR3 consists of 15 residues. Germline CDR1 is SGHRS and CDR2 is YFSETQ. The CDR3 here is CASRTSPQGNTEAFF. The CDR3 coding sequence is TGCGCCAGCAGGACTTCCCCCCAGGGGAACACTGAAGCTTTCTTT.